This T cell receptor beta chain was identified during a study of CD8+CD57+ T cells in acquired aplastic anemia. The overall study: Sorting CD4+ and CD8+ cells gave DNA averaging approximately 2.9 ug.

V lost 7 bases, J lost 6 bases, and 11 bases stayed unmatched. CDR3 size: 14 residues. Germline assignment: CDR1 MGHDK and CDR2 SYGVNS. Previously, flow cytometry had revealed CD8+CD57+ cell expansion in the patients chosen for sequencing. This clonotype appeared a single time. Genomic DNA acted as the template from which TCR beta VDJ combination and CDR3 sequence profiling were carried out. TCRdb fed the reads into MiXCR, producing one record per CDR3 protein. The repertoire includes roughly 61,000 distinct CDR3 sequences, 55% to 70% of them detected once, and roughly 15% sits in the top ten. The specimen was sorted CD4+, CD8+, or CD8+CD57+ T cells (not recorded which) from PBMCs. This TCR was recovered from a human donor with aplastic anemia. This chain links TRBV25-1 with TRBJ2-7; TRBD1 matches at 8 bases. CDR3 sequence reads: CASKLTGESLEQYF. The CDR3 DNA sequence: TGTGCCAGCAAATTGACAGGGGAATCCCTCGAGCAGTACTTC.